These T cell receptor beta chains were read from a single sample in a study of T cell repertoires in aging, cancer and after chemotherapy. TCRdb independently ran MiXCR on the multiplex PCR reads; one entry per CDR3 protein. Of approximately 2,000 distinct CDR3 sequences listed, 30% to 40% are singletons. Input material: blood. The receptors were sampled from a human donor with a solid tumor. CDR3s include the opening cysteine and the closing phenylalanine or tryptophan. A D gene is named only where the DNA matches it firmly. Some rows mark clone size as missing; the rest say once, few, many or name a class of expanded clone.

TRBV6-4	TRBD1	TRBJ1-5	.	TGTGCCAGCAGAGGACAGGGTACCAAGGGGAATCAGCCCCAGCATTTT	CASRGQGTKGNQPQHF
TRBV6-5	TRBD2	TRBJ2-2	few	TGTGCCAGCAGGTCCATAGCGGGGAGGACCGGGGAGCTGTTTTTT	CASRSIAGRTGELFF
TRBV18	.	TRBJ2-3	.	TGTGCCAGCTCACCTTCAGGGACAGATACGCAGTATTTT	CASSPSGTDTQYF
TRBV13	.	TRBJ2-2	.	TGTGCCAGCAGCTTGGGACTCACCGGGGAGCTGTTTTTT	CASSLGLTGELFF
TRBV13	TRBD1	TRBJ2-5	.	TGTGCCAGCAGTAGGACAGGGGGCCTCAGCCAAGAGACCCAGTACTTC	CASSRTGGLSQETQYF
TRBV30	.	TRBJ2-3	few	TGTGCCTGGAGTGGTGATGCGCCCACAGATACGCAGTATTTT	CAWSGDAPTDTQYF
TRBV6-2/TRBV6-3	.	TRBJ2-1	few	TGTGCCAGCAGTTACTCTTACTTGTCCAATGAGCAGTTCTTC	CASSYSYLSNEQFF
TRBV7-2	.	TRBJ2-1	.	TGTGCCAGCAGCTTAACTACACGGAATGAGCAGTTCTTC	CASSLTTRNEQFF
TRBV24-1	TRBD2	TRBJ2-2	few	TGTGCCACCAGTGATCAAAGCGGGGATACACACACCGGGGAGCTGTTTTTT	CATSDQSGDTHTGELFF
TRBV13	TRBD1	TRBJ2-3	few	TGTGCCAGCAGCTTAGGACAGGGGGGCACAGATACGCAGTATTTT	CASSLGQGGTDTQYF
TRBV12-3/TRBV12-4	TRBD1	TRBJ1-2	few	TGTGCCAGCAGTTTGGGGCAGGGGGCGGGTGGCTACACCTTC	CASSLGQGAGGYTF
TRBV4-3	.	TRBJ2-2	.	TGCGCCAGCAGCCAAGCGGCTAGCCCCGGGGAGCTGTTTTTT	CASSQAASPGELFF
TRBV18	.	TRBJ2-2	medium-sized	TGTGCCAGCTCCCCTAGACAGAACACCGGGGAGCTGTTTTTT	CASSPRQNTGELFF
TRBV29-1	.	TRBJ2-2	.	TGCAGCGTCACGACAAGAAACACCGGGGAGCTGTTTTTT	CSVTTRNTGELFF
TRBV19	.	TRBJ2-7	medium-sized	TGTGCCAGTAGTTGGGGACCCTACGAGCAGTACTTC	CASSWGPYEQYF
TRBV30	.	TRBJ1-1	few	TGTGCCATAGGGGAAGGAAACACTGAAGCTTTCTTT	CAIGEGNTEAFF
TRBV6-2/TRBV6-3	.	TRBJ2-7	few	TGTGCCGGCAGGAGGGCGGGGAGCTCCTACGAGCAGTACTTC	CAGRRAGSSYEQYF
TRBV27	.	TRBJ2-1	.	TGTGCCAGCAGTTCCCTGACGGGACGGGACAATGAGCAGTTCTTC	CASSSLTGRDNEQFF
TRBV6-2/TRBV6-3	.	TRBJ2-7	.	TGTGCCAGCGGGATGAACTACGAGCAGTACTTC	CASGMNYEQYF
TRBV4-2	.	TRBJ2-5	few	TGTGCCAGCAGCCAAGAGGGCCGAGAGACCCAGTACTTC	CASSQEGRETQYF
TRBV6-1	.	TRBJ2-3	.	TGTGCCAGCAGAGGTGTTACAGATACGCAGTATTTT	CASRGVTDTQYF
TRBV6-5	TRBD1	TRBJ1-6	.	TGTGCCAGCAGTCGGACAGGGACGTTTAATTCACCCCTCCACTTT	CASSRTGTFNSPLHF
TRBV5-1	TRBD1	TRBJ2-5	.	TGCGCCAGCAGGGCAGGGGGAGAGACCCAGTACTTC	CASRAGGETQYF
TRBV27	TRBD1	TRBJ1-2	.	TGTGCCAGCAGTTCCCCGGCAGGGGGCGCGGGTGGCTACACCTTC	CASSSPAGGAGGYTF
TRBV27	.	TRBJ1-2	once	TGTGCCAGCAGTTGGGCAGGGCCCTATGGCTACACCTTC	CASSWAGPYGYTF
TRBV11-3	TRBD1	TRBJ1-4	medium-sized	TGTGCCAGCAGCTTCGACCGACAGGGACGAGGTGAAAAACTGTTTTTT	CASSFDRQGRGEKLFF
TRBV5-6	TRBD1	TRBJ1-5	few	TGTGCCAGCAGCTATTACAGGGGCGACAATCAGCCCCAGCATTTT	CASSYYRGDNQPQHF
TRBV29-1	TRBD1	TRBJ2-3	.	TGCAGCGTTTACAGGGGGACAGATACGCAGTATTTT	CSVYRGTDTQYF
TRBV6-5	.	TRBJ2-2	medium-sized	TGTGCCAGCAGTTATCAAGTCGGGGAGCTGTTTTTT	CASSYQVGELFF
TRBV5-4	TRBD1	TRBJ2-7	few	TGTGCCAGCAGCCCCACAGGGGGCGACGAGCAGTACTTC	CASSPTGGDEQYF
TRBV7-6	TRBD2	TRBJ2-3	.	TGTGCCAGCAGCGTACGGGGGGGCCTGACAGATACGCAGTATTTT	CASSVRGGLTDTQYF
TRBV24-1	TRBD1	TRBJ2-5	.	TGTGCCACCAGTGATCCGGGACAGGGGTTCGAGACCCAGTACTTC	CATSDPGQGFETQYF
TRBV27	.	TRBJ2-1	medium-sized	TGTGCCAGCAGTTTAATCACAACAGGATCTGAGCAGTTCTTC	CASSLITTGSEQFF
TRBV19	.	TRBJ1-5	.	TGTGCCAGTACCCCTCGGAATAATCAGCCCCAGCATTTT	CASTPRNNQPQHF
TRBV6-5	.	TRBJ1-2	.	TGTGCCAGCAGTTCATACAGGGAGGTCGGCTATGGCTACACCTTC	CASSSYREVGYGYTF
TRBV5-4	TRBD1	TRBJ1-2	.	TGTGCCAGCAGCCCCGGTGGGAGAATGGGACAGGGTGGCTACACCTTC	CASSPGGRMGQGGYTF
TRBV19	.	TRBJ2-1	medium-sized	TGTGCCAGTAGTCCAACAGGGATTTTATACAATGAGCAGTTCTTC	CASSPTGILYNEQFF
TRBV18	.	TRBJ1-6	.	TGTGCCAGCTCACCACGGACGGGGATGATTAAAGAAGCCCTCCACTTT	CASSPRTGMIKEALHF
TRBV13	.	TRBJ2-3	few	TGTGCCAGCAGCCAGTCAGATACGCAGTATTTT	CASSQSDTQYF
TRBV19	TRBD2	TRBJ2-7	.	TGTGCCAGTAGTATAGCTGGGACTAGCGGCTCCTACGAGCAGTACTTC	CASSIAGTSGSYEQYF
TRBV6-6	.	TRBJ1-2	.	TGTGCCAGCAAAACACAGGGTCGGGACTATGGCTACACCTTC	CASKTQGRDYGYTF